The clone carrying this TCR beta chain was detected ten times or more. What it binds is unknown. The read falls 3 residues short of the CDR3 end, and the missing part is taken from the germline J gene. CDR1 is SGHTA, CDR2 FQGTGA, per germline. The CDR3 extends over 14 amino acids. Trimming stripped 5 bases from V and 0 bases from J, with 10 bases between. Clones were sequenced by immunoSEQ multiplex PCR, and TCRdb holds only the in-frame ones, with some missing. The sample lists 40,000 to 45,000 clones, none appearing once, the ten largest making up over 1.1%. Heparinized whole blood, roughly 4.5 to 8 ml, came from each donor. The data were obtained in a study of T cell clonality in common variable immunodeficiency. Notes on the study in general: Shared TCRbeta clones were fewer between CVID subjects than controls.

The sequence came from a person between 18 and 75 years old in good health. This chain connects TRBV7-3 to TRBJ1-2; no clear D gene. Sequenced material: peripheral blood mononuclear cells. CDR3 sequence: CASSPDGANYGYTF. The DNA read from the CDR3 is TGTGCCAGCAGCCCAGACGGGGCTAACTATGGC.